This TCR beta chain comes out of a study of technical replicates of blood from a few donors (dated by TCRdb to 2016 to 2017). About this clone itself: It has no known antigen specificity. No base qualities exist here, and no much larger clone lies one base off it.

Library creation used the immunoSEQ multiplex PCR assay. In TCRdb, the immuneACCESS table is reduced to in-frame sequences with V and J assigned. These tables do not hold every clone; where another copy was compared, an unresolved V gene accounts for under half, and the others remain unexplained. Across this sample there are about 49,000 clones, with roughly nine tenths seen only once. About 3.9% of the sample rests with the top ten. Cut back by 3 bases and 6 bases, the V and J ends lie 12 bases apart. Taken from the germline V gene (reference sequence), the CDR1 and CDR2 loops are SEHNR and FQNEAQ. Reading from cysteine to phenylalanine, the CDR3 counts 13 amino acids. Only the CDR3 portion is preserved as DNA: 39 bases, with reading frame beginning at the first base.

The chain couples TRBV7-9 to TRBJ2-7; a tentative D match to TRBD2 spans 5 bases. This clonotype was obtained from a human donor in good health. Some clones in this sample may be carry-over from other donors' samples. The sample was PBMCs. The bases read TGTGCCAGCAGCTTCCGGACTTCCCCCGAGCAGTACTTC. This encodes CASSFRTSPEQYF.